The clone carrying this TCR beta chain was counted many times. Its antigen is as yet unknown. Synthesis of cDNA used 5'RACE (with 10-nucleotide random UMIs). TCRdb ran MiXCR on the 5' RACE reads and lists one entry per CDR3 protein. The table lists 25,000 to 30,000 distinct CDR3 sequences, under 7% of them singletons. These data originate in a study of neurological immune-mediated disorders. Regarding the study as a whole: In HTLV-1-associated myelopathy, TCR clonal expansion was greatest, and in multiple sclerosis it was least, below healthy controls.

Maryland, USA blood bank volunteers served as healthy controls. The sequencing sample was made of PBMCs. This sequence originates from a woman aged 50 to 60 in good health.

CDR3 amino acids: CASSPLVVSTEAFF. The CDR3 DNA reads as TGTGCCAGCAGCCCCCTTGTCGTTAGCACTGAAGCTTTCTTT. The rearrangement joins TRBV7-2 to TRBJ1-1; D remains ambiguous. V lost 5 bases and J 4 bases, leaving 14 bases between the germline ends. Per the germline V gene, CDR1 is SGHTA and CDR2 is FQGNSA. CDR3 length equals 14 residues.